This T cell receptor beta chain was recorded in a study of PD-L1 blockade in urothelial cancer. Study at large: In the patient group, about 90% of the roughly 29 were males with bladder-origin urothelial cancer. Blood samples had a median of about 140,000 T cells, 75,000 to 90,000 unique TCRs, and clonality 0.075 to 0.095. Each patient had 0 to 3 earlier chemotherapy regimens.

This CDR3 contains 15 residues. Between the trimmed V and J ends, which lost 10 bases and 1 base, there was a span of 18 bases. Germline-derived CDR1 and CDR2 are SNHLY and FYNNEI. This table comes from immunoSEQ multiplex PCR, and its TCRdb copy is limited to in-frame clones, with some not included. Of 72,000 or so clones in the sample, around nine tenths were seen once. Time point denoted: peripheral blood 6 weeks after treatment start. Sequenced material: PBMCs, taken around atezolizumab (anti-PD-L1) treatment. The TCR originated in a man aged 60-69 years with urothelial cancer. This rearrangement joins TRBV2 to TRBJ2-3, with D possibly being TRBD2 (6 bases). The CDR3 sequence: CATPPRGVGTDTQYF. For the CDR3, the DNA is TGTGCCACCCCCCCGCGCGGGGTCGGCACAGATACGCAGTATTTT. Looking up the rest from reference TRBV2 and TRBJ2-3 gives the full variable domain: EPEVTQTPSHQVTQMGQEVILRCVPISNHLYFYWYRQILGQKVEFLVSFYNNEISEKSEIFDDQFSVERPDGSNFTLKIRSTKLEDSAMYFCATPPRGVGTDTQYFGPGTRLTVL.